This TCR beta chain was identified during a study of OX40 agonist ivuxolimab in advanced cancers. Findings of the study overall: Nonresponders included some who also had low normalized T-cell clonal expansion. CD8+ T cells showed, on average, more clonal expansion than CD4+ cells. The specificity for antigen of the expanded peripheral T cells was not determined.

The method was immunoSEQ multiplex PCR; TCRdb's version includes in-frame clones alone and lacks a portion of them. The table records tens of thousands of clones, approximately 90% of them present only once. On this clone itself: Its matching antigen is unknown.

The TCR originated in an adult with an advanced solid tumor such as melanoma, head and neck, liver or kidney cancer. The sample was CD4+ or CD8+ T cells sorted from blood, taken in a trial of the OX40 agonist ivuxolimab.

CDR3 region: CASSSIPDNEQFF. The CDR3 nucleotides are TGTGCCAGCAGCTCCATACCCGACAATGAGCAGTTCTTC. The chain is built from TRBV7-9 and TRBJ2-1, with unresolved D. The CDR3 totals 13 residues. In germline, CDR1 is SEHNR, CDR2 FQNEAQ (reference sequence). Trimming cost V 4 bases and J 5 bases, with 9 bases left between them.